This T cell receptor beta chain was identified during a study of T cells in Graves' hyperthyroidism and ophthalmopathy. PBMCs came from more than 9 ml fresh peripheral blood. Losses at the gene ends were 0 bases for V and 4 bases for J; bases not matched to a gene: 8. This CDR3 region has 16 residues. Germline loops: CDR1 LGHNA, CDR2 YNFKEQ. What was amplified from RNA transcripts were TCR beta CDR3 regions. HTBI primers drove first-round RT-PCR of the TCR CDR3. TCRdb reanalysed the multiplex PCR reads using MiXCR and keeps one entry per CDR3 protein. The table lists 600,000 to 800,000 distinct CDR3 sequences, over 35% of them singletons.

Sequencing used blood. This receptor was taken from a woman aged 40 to 50 with Graves' hyperthyroidism. The V call is TRBV4-2, the J call TRBJ2-7, with TRBD2 identical over 8 bases. CDR3 bases: TGTGCCAGCAGCCAAGAAGGGGCGGGAGGAGAGTACGAGCAGTACTTC. Protein sequence: CASSQEGAGGEYEQYF.